One sample yielded the 17 T cell receptor beta chains listed below, sequenced in a study of blood T cell repertoires in COVID-19. Profiling relied on immunoSEQ multiplex PCR, and the TCRdb table lists in-frame clones only, not all of them. The table records over 60,000 clones, approximately 80% of them present only once. Material for sequencing was peripheral blood. Receptor source: a man at least 80 years old with active COVID-19.

A single count supports this clone. J is TRBJ2-1 and V is TRBV7-2; 13 nucleotides match TRBD2. The trim removed 1 base at V and 13 bases at J, leaving 4 bases unmatched. From germline, CDR1 is SGHTA and CDR2 FQGNSA. The CDR3 totals 14 residues. CDR3 loop: CASSLGLAGGHQFF. The CDR3 coding sequence is TGTGCCAGCAGCTTAGGACTAGCGGGGGGCCACCAGTTCTTC.

V usage is TRBV7-2 and J usage is TRBJ2-3; a weak D match, TRBD2 (6 bases). Trimming pared 2 bases from V and 10 bases from J, leaving 16 bases between. Looked up from germline, CDR1 is SGHTA and CDR2 is FQGNSA. The CDR3 covers 14 residues. The CDR3 coding sequence is TGTGCCAGCAGCTTATCGGGGGTAGAGACCTCGCAGTATTTT. Translation gives CASSLSGVETSQYF.

The chain combines TRBV6-5 with TRBJ2-2; 7 bases map to TRBD1. CDR3 length: 15 amino acids. The trim removed 6 bases at V and 5 bases at J, leaving 9 bases unmatched. Per the germline V gene, CDR1 is MNHEY and CDR2 is SVGAGI. CDR3 region: CASRKLTGKTGELFF. The CDR3 DNA is TGTGCCAGCAGGAAGCTGACAGGGAAGACCGGGGAGCTGTTTTTT.

This clone was seen just once. This rearrangement joins TRBV7-2 to TRBJ2-5, with D maybe TRBD2 (6 bases). Trimming shortened V by 5 bases and J by 4 bases, and 11 bases separated the two germline ends. From germline, CDR1 is SGHTA and CDR2 FQGNSA. The CDR3 totals 13 residues. This CDR3 reads CASSPGTSETQYF. For the CDR3, the DNA is TGTGCCAGCAGCCCGGGGACTTCAGAGACCCAGTACTTC.

This rearrangement joins TRBV30 to TRBJ2-2; D possibly corresponds to TRBD1 (5 bases). This CDR3 comprises 15 residues. V was cut by 0 bases and J by 1 base, with 9 bases left in between. Germline V lookup: CDR1 GTSNPN, CDR2 SVGIG (reference sequence). CDR3 amino acids: CAWSVPGRNTGELFF. In nucleotides, the CDR3 is TGTGCCTGGAGTGTGCCAGGGCGGAACACCGGGGAGCTGTTTTTT.

The V gene is TRBV6-6, the J gene TRBJ1-3, with a tentative D call TRBD1 (5 bases). V dropped 5 bases and J dropped 0 bases, with 20 bases sitting between them. The CDR3 is made up of 18 amino acids. Germline V gene sequence: CDR1 MNHNY, CDR2 SVGAGI (reference sequence). The chain's CDR3 is CASSLSNQGIVSGNTIYF. The DNA of the CDR3 is TGTGCCAGCAGTCTATCAAACCAGGGTATTGTCTCTGGAAACACCATATATTTT.

The gene calls are TRBV7-9 and TRBJ2-1; 9 nucleotides match TRBD2. Germline values: CDR1 SEHNR, CDR2 FQNEAQ (reference sequence). CDR3 size: 17 residues. With V trimmed by 5 bases and J by 5 bases, 13 bases remained unmatched. The CDR3 bases are TGTGCCAGCAGCCTCCGAAGGGCTAGCGGGGTCAACAATGAGCAGTTCTTC. It yields the protein CASSLRRASGVNNEQFF.

The chain recombines TRBV4-1 with TRBJ2-7, with TRBD2 matching over 12 bases. CDR3 length: 17 amino acids. V lost 2 bases and J lost 3; bases outside the gene matches: 8. Germline CDR1 is MGHRA and CDR2 is YSYEKL. The CDR3 bases are TGCGCCAGCAGCCAATTCGAACTAGCGGGAGGACTCTACGAGCAGTACTTC. This translates into CASSQFELAGGLYEQYF.

The CDR3, as DNA: TGTGCCAGCAGTCCGCGGCTAGCGGGAGGACGGAATGAGCAGTTCTTC. The encoded protein is CASSPRLAGGRNEQFF. The chain carries TRBV6-2 or TRBV6-3 and TRBJ2-1; TRBD2 agrees at 11 bases. This CDR3 has 16 residues. Trimming cost V 5 bases and J 7 bases; bases outside gene matches: 10. Germline loops: CDR1 MNHEY, CDR2 SVGEGT.

The chain carries TRBV5-5 and TRBJ2-7; 7 bases align to TRBD2. V gave up 2 bases and J gave up 3 bases; unmatched junction bases: 5. The V gene's germline CDR1 is SGHKS and CDR2 YYEKEE (reference sequence). The length of the CDR3 is 14 residues. CDR3 nucleotides: TGTGCCAGCAGCTTTGGGGCTAGCGGCTACGAGCAGTACTTC. Translated: CASSFGASGYEQYF.

V usage is TRBV9 and J usage is TRBJ1-3, with D tentatively TRBD1 (6 bases). Trimming left V 0 bases short and J 1 base short, with 11 bases between. The germline V gene has CDR1 SGDLS and CDR2 YYNGEE. The CDR3 spans 16 residues. DNA for the CDR3: TGTGCCAGCAGCGTAGCCCCCGACAGGTCTGGAAACACCATATATTTT. Protein product: CASSVAPDRSGNTIYF.

This rearrangement joins TRBV7-3 to TRBJ1-2, with D perhaps TRBD1 (6 bases). Germline CDR1 and CDR2: SGHTA and FQGTGA. CDR3 length: 16 residues. Trimming removed 3 bases at V and 3 bases at J, with 17 bases between. CDR3 sequence reads: CASSLGRQVIYYGYTF. The CDR3 coding sequence is TGTGCCAGCAGCTTGGGGAGACAGGTCATCTACTATGGCTACACCTTC.

V and J are TRBV18 and TRBJ1-2, with D possibly TRBD1 on 6 matching bases. Germline values: CDR1 KGHSH, CDR2 LQKENI. Trimming cost V 4 bases and J 6 bases, with 15 bases left between them. The CDR3 spans 14 residues. In nucleotides, the CDR3 is TGTGCCAGCTCACAGGAGACAGGAGACCATGGCTACACCTTC. Protein sequence: CASSQETGDHGYTF.

The table lists this clone with a count of one. The chain recombines TRBV24-1 with TRBJ2-3; 11 bases agree with TRBD2. This CDR3 has 16 amino acids. Germline assignment: CDR1 KGHDR and CDR2 SFDVKD. The V and J ends lost 5 bases and 2 bases, in that order; junction bases with no gene match: 5. CDR3 region: CATSALTSGITDTQYF. As DNA, the CDR3 is TGTGCCACCAGTGCCCTGACTAGCGGGATCACAGATACGCAGTATTTT.

This clone was picked up one time. The chain recombines TRBV18 with TRBJ2-5; D remains unclear. With 1 base removed from V and 6 bases from J, the gap between germline ends came to 6 bases. This CDR3 spans 12 amino acids. CDR1 is KGHSH and CDR2 is LQKENI in the germline V gene. CDR3 sequence (DNA): TGTGCCAGCTCACCACTAAAGCAGACCCAGTACTTC. It translates to CASSPLKQTQYF.

The chain couples TRBV5-4 to TRBJ2-1; TRBD1 might be the D (6 bases). Germline V gene data show CDR1 as SGHNT and CDR2 as YYREEE (reference sequence). Deletions cut 3 bases from V and 5 bases from J, with 6 bases between. The CDR3 has 12 amino acids. CDR3 region: CASSWTDNEQFF. The CDR3 DNA is TGTGCCAGCAGCTGGACAGACAATGAGCAGTTCTTC.

The chain has TRBV7-9 and TRBJ2-7; TRBD2 matches at 7 bases. Germline values: CDR1 SEHNR, CDR2 FQNEAQ (reference sequence). CDR3 length: 14 amino acids. The junction had 3 bases not matched to a gene; V was cut back by 0 bases and J by 4 bases. This CDR3 is CASSLAGGPYEQYF. As DNA, the CDR3 is TGTGCCAGCAGCTTAGCGGGAGGGCCGTACGAGCAGTACTTC.